This T cell receptor beta chain emerged from a study of radiotherapy plus CTLA-4 blockade in lung cancer. Study-level findings and limits: After radiotherapy and ipilimumab, tumor-derived clones expanded in peripheral blood. Early clonal dynamics of blood T cells, together with interferon-beta, were reported as the best response predictor.

With regard to this clone: Its target is unknown.

The data were produced by immunoSEQ multiplex PCR, yet TCRdb's version contains in-frame clones alone and is incomplete. This sample has roughly 100,000 clones; around 85% occur once, and the top ten carry approximately 2.5%. Focal radiation was given together with CTLA-4 blockade (ipilimumab) to patients with chemo-refractory metastatic non-small-cell lung cancer. The sequence was obtained from a human donor with non-small cell lung cancer that progressed on radiotherapy plus ipilimumab. Some clones in this sample may be carry-over from other donors' samples. Sample: peripheral blood, taken from a patient treated with radiotherapy plus ipilimumab.

CDR3 loop: CASSLSGTRVRTGELFF. Here the CDR3 DNA reads TGTGCCAGCAGTTTATCGGGAACTAGGGTTAGGACCGGGGAGCTGTTTTTT. V usage is TRBV27 and J usage is TRBJ2-2; TRBD2 is a possible D gene (5 bases). In germline, CDR1 is MNHEY, CDR2 SMNVEV (reference sequence). V was shortened by 0 bases and J by 5 bases, with 16 bases between the two germline ends. The CDR3 runs 17 residues.